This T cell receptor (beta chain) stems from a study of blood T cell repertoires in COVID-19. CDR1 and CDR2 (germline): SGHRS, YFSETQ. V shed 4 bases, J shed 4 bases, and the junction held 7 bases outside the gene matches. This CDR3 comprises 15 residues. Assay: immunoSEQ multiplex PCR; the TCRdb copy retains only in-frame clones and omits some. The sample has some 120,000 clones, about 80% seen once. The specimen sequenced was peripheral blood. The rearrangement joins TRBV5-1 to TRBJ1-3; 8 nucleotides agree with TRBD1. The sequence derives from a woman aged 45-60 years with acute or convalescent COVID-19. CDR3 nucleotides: TGCGCCAGCAGCGTGACAGGGGACCTAGGAAACACCATATATTTT. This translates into CASSVTGDLGNTIYF.